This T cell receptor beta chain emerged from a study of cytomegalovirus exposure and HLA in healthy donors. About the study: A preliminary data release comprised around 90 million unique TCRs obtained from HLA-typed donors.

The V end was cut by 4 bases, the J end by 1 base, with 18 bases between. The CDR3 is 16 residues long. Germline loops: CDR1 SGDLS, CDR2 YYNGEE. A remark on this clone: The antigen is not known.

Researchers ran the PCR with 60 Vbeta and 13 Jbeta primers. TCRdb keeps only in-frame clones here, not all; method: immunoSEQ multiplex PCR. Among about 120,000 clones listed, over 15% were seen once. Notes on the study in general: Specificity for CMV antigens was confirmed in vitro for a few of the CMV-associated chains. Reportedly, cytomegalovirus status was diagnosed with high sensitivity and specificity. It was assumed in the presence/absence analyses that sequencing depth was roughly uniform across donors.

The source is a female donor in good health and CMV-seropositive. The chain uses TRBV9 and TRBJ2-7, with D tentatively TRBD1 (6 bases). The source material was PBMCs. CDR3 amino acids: CASSYKDRDISYEQYF. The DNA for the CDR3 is TGTGCCAGCAGCTACAAAGACCGGGACATATCCTACGAGCAGTACTTC.